Shown below are 20 T cell receptor beta chains from a single sample sequenced in a study of blood T cell repertoires in COVID-19. The table came from immunoSEQ multiplex PCR; TCRdb's copy has only in-frame clones and leaves some out. In the table there are approximately 250,000 clones, more than 70% of which are singletons. Sequenced: PBMCs or T cells enriched from blood (not recorded which). Receptor source: a woman aged 55-70 years in a cohort exposed to, infected with or recovered from COVID-19 (not recorded which).

CDR3 sequence reads: CASNQGPGDSYGYTF. In DNA, the CDR3 is TGTGCCAGCAACCAGGGGCCAGGGGATAGCTATGGCTACACCTTC. The chain uses TRBV9 and TRBJ1-2; D perhaps matches TRBD1 (6 bases). There are 15 residues in the CDR3. Germline assignment: CDR1 SGDLS and CDR2 YYNGEE. V lost 6 bases and J lost 4, with 19 bases in between.

The chain combines TRBV11-2 with TRBJ2-7, with 13 bases that match TRBD2. Germline-derived CDR1 and CDR2 are SGHAT and FQNNGV. V lost 5 bases to trimming and J lost 2 bases; unmatched junction nucleotides: 3. The CDR3 consists of 15 residues. CDR3 in amino acids: CASSTGTSGTYEQYF. For the CDR3, the DNA is TGTGCCAGCAGCACTGGGACTAGCGGGACCTACGAGCAGTACTTC. Together with reference TRBV11-2 and TRBJ2-7, the CDR3 gives the full variable domain: EAGVAQSPRYKIIEKRQSVAFWCNPISGHATLYWYQQILGQGPKLLIQFQNNGVVDDSQLPKDRFSAERLKGVDSTLKIQPAKLEDSAVYLCASSTGTSGTYEQYFGPGTRLTVT.

V and J are TRBV25-1 and TRBJ2-1, with TRBD1 matching over 9 bases. This CDR3 is built from 15 residues. V dropped 2 bases and J dropped 8; count of bases not matched to a gene: 7. Germline loops: CDR1 MGHDK, CDR2 SYGVNS. As DNA, the CDR3 is TGTGCCAGCAGTGAAACAGGGGACAGGGTTGATGAGCAGTTCTTC. Its protein product is CASSETGDRVDEQFF.

This clone was observed a single time. This chain joins TRBV5-1 and TRBJ1-2, with a weak D call TRBD1 (5 bases). V was trimmed by 1 base and J by 4 bases, leaving 14 bases between them. Germline CDR1 is SGHRS and CDR2 is YFSETQ. The CDR3 is 15 amino acids. In nucleotides, the CDR3 is TGCGCCAGCAGCTTGAGGGTGCAGGGTCTCTATGGCTACACCTTC. Protein: CASSLRVQGLYGYTF.

V usage is TRBV27 and J usage is TRBJ1-2, with 9 bases lining up with TRBD1. This CDR3 is 16 amino acids long. CDR1 and CDR2 (germline): MNHEY, SMNVEV (reference sequence). V gave up 3 bases and J gave up 1 base; unmatched junction bases: 6. The CDR3 DNA reads TGTGCCAGCAGTTTTCAGGGACAGGGAGGTAACTATGGCTACACCTTC. Translated, it gives CASSFQGQGGNYGYTF.

This clone appeared a single time. The chain is built from TRBV24-1 and TRBJ1-2; 9 nucleotides match TRBD1. J gave up 8 bases and V 7 bases, and 10 bases lay outside the gene matches. Germline V lookup: CDR1 KGHDR, CDR2 SFDVKD. The CDR3 covers 14 residues. The CDR3 region has the DNA TGTGCCACCAGCCCCCGGGACAGGGAGGGCGGCTACACCTTC. This gives the protein CATSPRDREGGYTF.

CDR3 protein: CASSFLSDTQYF. The DNA of the CDR3 is TGCGCCAGCAGCTTTTTATCAGATACGCAGTATTTT. The V gene is TRBV5-1, the J gene TRBJ2-3; no firm D call. Per the germline V gene, CDR1 is SGHRS and CDR2 is YFSETQ. V lost 2 bases and J lost 4, with 5 bases in between. The CDR3 sequence is 12 residues long. The entire variable domain, with the rest obtained from reference TRBV5-1 and TRBJ2-3, is as follows: KAGVTQTPRYLIKTRGQQVTLSCSPISGHRSVSWYQQTPGQGLQFLFEYFSETQRNKGNFPGRFSGRQFSNSRSEMNVSTLELGDSALYLCASSFLSDTQYFGPGTRLTVL.

This clone was detected only once. The chain carries TRBV28 and TRBJ2-2; D perhaps matches TRBD1 (6 bases). Germline V gene lookup returns CDR1 MDHEN and CDR2 SYDVKM. Trimming stripped 2 bases from V and 5 bases from J, with 21 bases between. The CDR3 length is 18 residues. The CDR3: CASSLGKRWGRGTGELFF. As DNA, the CDR3 is TGTGCCAGCAGTTTAGGGAAAAGGTGGGGGCGCGGAACCGGGGAGCTGTTTTTT.

The rearrangement uses TRBV13 and TRBJ2-1; maybe TRBD2 (6 bases). The V end lost 5 bases, the J end lost 0 bases, and 11 bases lay between the germline ends. Germline V gene data show CDR1 as PRHDT and CDR2 as FYEKMQ (reference sequence). This CDR3 region has 15 residues. The CDR3 sequence: CASSLLGGSYNEQFF. The CDR3 DNA is TGTGCCAGCAGCCTACTGGGGGGCTCCTACAATGAGCAGTTCTTC.

In this sample, this clone turned up once. The J gene is TRBJ2-7, the V gene TRBV5-4; D possibly corresponds to TRBD2 (5 bases). This CDR3 is built from 14 residues. CDR1 is SGHNT, CDR2 YYREEE, per germline (reference sequence). Trimming took 0 bases from V and 0 from J, leaving 7 bases between them. The CDR3, as DNA: TGTGCCAGCAGCTTGGCGGGATTCTCCTACGAGCAGTACTTC. This encodes CASSLAGFSYEQYF.

In the case of this clone: The sample has other DNA sequences that encode this CDR3 too. The chain has TRBV5-1 and TRBJ1-1; TRBD1 might be the D (6 bases). V dropped 2 bases and J dropped 2 bases, with 7 bases sitting between them. Germline assignment: CDR1 SGHRS and CDR2 YFSETQ. The CDR3 has 13 residues. The CDR3 here is CASSLQGNTEAFF. The CDR3 DNA is TGCGCCAGCAGCTTACAGGGAAACACTGAAGCTTTCTTT. Based on the CDR3 plus reference TRBV5-1 and TRBJ1-1, the full variable domain is KAGVTQTPRYLIKTRGQQVTLSCSPISGHRSVSWYQQTPGQGLQFLFEYFSETQRNKGNFPGRFSGRQFSNSRSEMNVSTLELGDSALYLCASSLQGNTEAFFGQGTRLTVV.

The chain uses TRBV6-5 and TRBJ2-1; 9 bases are shared with TRBD2. This CDR3 contains 13 residues. V shed 2 bases and J 9 bases; nucleotides not matched to a gene: 2. Looked up from germline, CDR1 is MNHEY and CDR2 is SVGAGI. The CDR3 sequence: CASSYETSGEQFF. In nucleotides, the CDR3 is TGTGCCAGCAGTTACGAGACTAGCGGTGAGCAGTTCTTC.

The chain combines TRBV2 with TRBJ2-1; TRBD2 aligns across 9 bases. The V segment lost 3 bases and the J segment 7 bases; nucleotides outside the gene matches: 10. CDR1 is SNHLY, CDR2 FYNNEI, per germline. The CDR3 totals 16 residues. CDR3 sequence reads: CASSEGASGMKNEQFF. CDR3 DNA: TGTGCCAGCAGTGAGGGGGCTAGCGGGATGAAGAATGAGCAGTTCTTC.

V usage is TRBV11-2 and J usage is TRBJ1-2; the D gene is possibly TRBD1 (6 bases). The V gene's germline CDR1 is SGHAT and CDR2 FQNNGV. The CDR3 has 15 residues. Trimming took off 4 bases at V and 1 base at J, with 13 bases between the two ends. CDR3 bases: TGTGCCAGCAGCTCGAGGGACATAAATAACTATGGCTACACCTTC. Its translation is CASSSRDINNYGYTF.

The CDR3 coding sequence is TGTGCCAGCAGGAGAGTGGATCAGCCCCAGCATTTT. Translated, it gives CASRRVDQPQHF. The genes are TRBV2 and TRBJ1-5, with D unclear. Trimming left V 6 bases short and J 5 bases short, with 8 bases between. Germline CDR1 is SNHLY and CDR2 is FYNNEI. The CDR3 has 12 amino acids. The full variable domain, its missing parts supplied by reference TRBV2 and TRBJ1-5, is EPEVTQTPSHQVTQMGQEVILRCVPISNHLYFYWYRQILGQKVEFLVSFYNNEISEKSEIFDDQFSVERPDGSNFTLKIRSTKLEDSAMYFCASRRVDQPQHFGDGTRLSIL.

The rearrangement joins TRBV5-6 to TRBJ2-7; 7 bases agree with TRBD1. CDR3 length: 12 amino acids. The V and J ends lost 3 bases and 4 bases, in that order; junction bases with no gene match: 1. CDR1 SGHDT and CDR2 YYEEEE come from the germline V gene. The CDR3 nucleotides are TGTGCCAGCAGCTCACAGGGGTACGAGCAGTACTTC. It yields the protein CASSSQGYEQYF.

The chain has TRBV6-5 and TRBJ2-7; 8 bases map to TRBD2. V was pared by 6 bases and J by 5 bases, with 9 bases of the junction left unmatched. The CDR3 contains 14 residues. From germline, CDR1 is MNHEY and CDR2 SVGAGI. The CDR3 DNA is TGTGCCAGCAGGCAGACGGGAGGGCCCCACGAGCAGTACTTC. Translation: CASRQTGGPHEQYF.

V is TRBV3-1 (or the pseudogene TRBV3-2) and J is TRBJ1-4; D is undetermined. This CDR3 comprises 15 residues. With 4 bases removed from V and 0 bases from J, the gap between germline ends came to 9 bases. Per the germline V gene, CDR1 is LGHDT and CDR2 is YNNKEL (reference sequence). Here the CDR3 DNA reads TGTGCCAGCAGCCTTACTGCGGCAACTAATGAAAAACTGTTTTTT. This encodes CASSLTAATNEKLFF.

This chain connects TRBV11-1 to TRBJ1-1, with D possibly TRBD1 on 6 matching bases. The CDR3 runs to 14 residues. Germline loops: CDR1 SGHAT, CDR2 FQDESV (reference sequence). Trimming pared 7 bases from V and 5 bases from J, leaving 17 bases between. This CDR3 reads CASTPFRQETEAFF. CDR3 DNA sequence: TGTGCCAGCACTCCTTTCAGACAGGAGACTGAAGCTTTCTTT.

A few counts support this clone. This sequence joins TRBV6-5 and TRBJ2-4, with TRBD1 matching over 8 bases. With 3 bases clipped from V and 6 bases from J, the junction kept 10 bases outside the gene matches. The CDR3 loop spans 16 amino acids. The V gene's germline CDR1 is MNHEY and CDR2 SVGAGI. CDR3 protein: CASSYAPDRGGNIQYF. The CDR3, as DNA: TGTGCCAGCAGTTATGCCCCAGACAGGGGAGGAAACATTCAGTACTTC.